The rows below give T cell receptor beta chains drawn from one sample of a study of response to subunit inactivated influenza vaccine. In TCRdb, the RT-PCR reads were re-called with MiXCR into one record per CDR3 protein. The data hold approximately 480,000 distinct CDR3 sequences, with 11% observed a single time. Sample: PBMCs from blood, taken about 6 weeks after vaccination. The receptors derive from a man aged 50 or older who received an inactivated influenza vaccine. CDR3s include the opening cysteine and the closing phenylalanine or tryptophan. Each record gives: V gene, J gene, CDR3 protein.

v_call: TRBV12-3/TRBV12-4
j_call: TRBJ2-1
cdr3_aa: CASSLRQLGVAGGSYNEQFF

v_call: TRBV15
j_call: TRBJ2-3
cdr3_aa: CATSSTSGGRYTQYF

v_call: TRBV29-1
j_call: TRBJ1-1
cdr3_aa: CSPWVGTEAFF

v_call: TRBV5-1
j_call: TRBJ2-2
cdr3_aa: CASRRQGAANTGELFF

v_call: TRBV20-1
j_call: TRBJ2-7
cdr3_aa: CSANPLADFLYEQYF

v_call: TRBV12-3/TRBV12-4
j_call: TRBJ1-2
cdr3_aa: CASSFRQEEYYGYTF

v_call: TRBV4-3
j_call: TRBJ2-6
cdr3_aa: CASSRQGTGANVLTF

v_call: TRBV20-1
j_call: TRBJ2-3
cdr3_aa: CSARDRGRTDTQYF

v_call: TRBV6-2/TRBV6-3
j_call: TRBJ2-2
cdr3_aa: CASSRKRGANTGELFF

v_call: TRBV28
j_call: TRBJ2-1
cdr3_aa: CASSLGLAKIYNEQFF

v_call: TRBV5-5
j_call: TRBJ2-7
cdr3_aa: CASSSQGMREQYF

v_call: TRBV29-1
j_call: TRBJ2-2
cdr3_aa: CSVEDRPAGELFF

v_call: TRBV20-1
j_call: TRBJ2-3
cdr3_aa: CSARIGGTPESPDTQYF

v_call: TRBV20-1
j_call: TRBJ2-1
cdr3_aa: CSARDHGASGRYNEQFF

v_call: TRBV12-2
j_call: TRBJ2-1
cdr3_aa: CASRVEGGPGKFF

v_call: TRBV5-5
j_call: TRBJ1-2
cdr3_aa: CASSSGQGAYYGYTF

v_call: TRBV6-1
j_call: TRBJ2-5
cdr3_aa: CASSRGQPQRRSTQYF

v_call: TRBV30
j_call: TRBJ2-3
cdr3_aa: CAWSGGQGADTQYF

v_call: TRBV25-1
j_call: TRBJ1-2
cdr3_aa: CASRPGTAGYGYTF

v_call: TRBV11-2
j_call: TRBJ2-1
cdr3_aa: CASSFQQGGPYNEQFF

v_call: TRBV6-2/TRBV6-3
j_call: TRBJ2-1
cdr3_aa: CASSYSGGAYNEQFF

v_call: TRBV15
j_call: TRBJ2-4
cdr3_aa: CATSKKRGDRDIQYF

v_call: TRBV28
j_call: TRBJ2-6
cdr3_aa: CASSPPSRSSGANVLTF

v_call: TRBV10-1
j_call: TRBJ2-4
cdr3_aa: CASRSRTGRTKNIQYF

v_call: TRBV20-1
j_call: TRBJ2-3
cdr3_aa: CSAPTSSGTDTQYF

v_call: TRBV7-2
j_call: TRBJ2-2
cdr3_aa: CASSPSQNRELFF

v_call: TRBV7-6
j_call: TRBJ2-3
cdr3_aa: CASSLVAGGASDTQYF

v_call: TRBV28
j_call: TRBJ2-1
cdr3_aa: CASSLFGTVDEQFF

v_call: TRBV6-2/TRBV6-3
j_call: TRBJ2-3
cdr3_aa: CASSYSTADTQYF

v_call: TRBV4-3
j_call: TRBJ2-7
cdr3_aa: CASSRYREASYEQYF

v_call: TRBV7-2
j_call: TRBJ2-7
cdr3_aa: CASRVTSASSYEQYF

v_call: TRBV6-5
j_call: TRBJ2-5
cdr3_aa: CASSYYGGGNQETQYF

v_call: TRBV29-1
j_call: TRBJ2-5
cdr3_aa: CSVSWGGETQYF

v_call: TRBV7-9
j_call: TRBJ1-2
cdr3_aa: CASSYGTGGGYGYTF

v_call: TRBV20-1
j_call: TRBJ2-5
cdr3_aa: CSASSRWWTQYF

v_call: TRBV5-1
j_call: TRBJ2-5
cdr3_aa: CASSQMALQETQYF

v_call: TRBV11-2
j_call: TRBJ2-1
cdr3_aa: CASRFSRGEQFF

v_call: TRBV6-2/TRBV6-3
j_call: TRBJ2-1
cdr3_aa: CASKYGANSEQFF

v_call: TRBV9
j_call: TRBJ2-5
cdr3_aa: CASSVYATLGETQYF

v_call: TRBV20-1
j_call: TRBJ2-2
cdr3_aa: CSAAGTANTGELFF

v_call: TRBV9
j_call: TRBJ1-1
cdr3_aa: CASGSAPANTEAFF

v_call: TRBV9
j_call: TRBJ2-1
cdr3_aa: CASSVGLVGYNEQFF

v_call: TRBV4-3
j_call: TRBJ2-1
cdr3_aa: CASSQQGTGQFF

v_call: TRBV4-1
j_call: TRBJ2-6
cdr3_aa: CASSPQQGGGASSGANVLTF

v_call: TRBV20-1
j_call: TRBJ2-7
cdr3_aa: CSATDTPYEQYF

v_call: TRBV9
j_call: TRBJ1-2
cdr3_aa: CASSASRSNYGYTF

v_call: TRBV15
j_call: TRBJ1-2
cdr3_aa: CATSRDTEYGYTF

v_call: TRBV7-2
j_call: TRBJ1-2
cdr3_aa: CASSLARGSGYTF

v_call: TRBV6-5
j_call: TRBJ2-7
cdr3_aa: CASSYRGGASEQYF

v_call: TRBV7-9
j_call: TRBJ1-2
cdr3_aa: CASSKQGYDGYTF

v_call: TRBV9
j_call: TRBJ2-1
cdr3_aa: CASSVVKDYYYNEQFF

v_call: TRBV11-2
j_call: TRBJ2-1
cdr3_aa: CASSLDTGGLYSYNEQFF

v_call: TRBV10-3
j_call: TRBJ2-5
cdr3_aa: CAISGQGKETQYF

v_call: TRBV19
j_call: TRBJ2-1
cdr3_aa: CASSIEPGGFNEQFF

v_call: TRBV7-9
j_call: TRBJ2-5
cdr3_aa: CASSSNGQAETQYF

v_call: TRBV18
j_call: TRBJ1-1
cdr3_aa: CASSPSNGPQAFF

v_call: TRBV12-3/TRBV12-4
j_call: TRBJ2-2
cdr3_aa: CASSRRRGGRTGELFF

v_call: TRBV7-8
j_call: TRBJ2-5
cdr3_aa: CASSLYRGALQETQYF

v_call: TRBV6-6
j_call: TRBJ1-1
cdr3_aa: CASSALGTTEAFF